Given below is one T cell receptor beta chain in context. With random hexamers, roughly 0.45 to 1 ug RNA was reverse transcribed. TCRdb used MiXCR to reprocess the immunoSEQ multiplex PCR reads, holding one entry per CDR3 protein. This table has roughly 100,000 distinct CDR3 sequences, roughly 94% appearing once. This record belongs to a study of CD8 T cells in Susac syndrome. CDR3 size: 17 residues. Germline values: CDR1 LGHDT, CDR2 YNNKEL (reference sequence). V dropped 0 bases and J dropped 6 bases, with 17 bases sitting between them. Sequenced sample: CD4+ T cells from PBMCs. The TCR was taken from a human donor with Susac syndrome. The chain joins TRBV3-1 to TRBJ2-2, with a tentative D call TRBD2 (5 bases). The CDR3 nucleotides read TGTGCCAGCAGCCAAGATCCCCTCGGACTTACCGCCGGGGAGCTGTTTTTT. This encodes CASSQDPLGLTAGELFF. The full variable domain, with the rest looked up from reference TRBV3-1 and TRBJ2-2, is DTAVSQTPKYLVTQMGNDKSIKCEQNLGHDTMYWYKQDSKKFLKIMFSYNNKELIINETVPNRFSPKSPDKAHLNLHINSLELGDSAVYFCASSQDPLGLTAGELFFGEGSRLTVL.